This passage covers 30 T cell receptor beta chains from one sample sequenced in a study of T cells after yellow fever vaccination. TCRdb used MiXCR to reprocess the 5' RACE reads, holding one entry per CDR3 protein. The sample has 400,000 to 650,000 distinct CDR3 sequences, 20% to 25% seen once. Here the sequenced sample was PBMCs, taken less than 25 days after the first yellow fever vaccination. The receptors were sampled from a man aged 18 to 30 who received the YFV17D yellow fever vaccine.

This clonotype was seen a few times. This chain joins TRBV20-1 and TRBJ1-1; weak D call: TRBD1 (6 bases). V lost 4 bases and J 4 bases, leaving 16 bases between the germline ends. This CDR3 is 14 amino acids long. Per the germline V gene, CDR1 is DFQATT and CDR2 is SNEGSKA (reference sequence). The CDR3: CSAILGGGITEAFF. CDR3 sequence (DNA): TGCAGTGCTATACTTGGGGGCGGTATCACTGAAGCTTTCTTT.

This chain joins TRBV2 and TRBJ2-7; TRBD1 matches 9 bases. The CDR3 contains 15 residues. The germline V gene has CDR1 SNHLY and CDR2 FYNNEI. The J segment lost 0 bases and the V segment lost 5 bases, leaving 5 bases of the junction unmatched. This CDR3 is CASSWDRESSYEQYF. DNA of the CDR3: TGTGCCAGCAGTTGGGACAGGGAGAGCTCCTACGAGCAGTACTTC.

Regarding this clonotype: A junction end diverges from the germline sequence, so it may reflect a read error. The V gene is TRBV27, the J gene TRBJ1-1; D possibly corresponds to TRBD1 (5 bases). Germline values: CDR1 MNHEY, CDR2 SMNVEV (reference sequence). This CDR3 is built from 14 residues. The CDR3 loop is CASRLYDREAEAFF. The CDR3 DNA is TGTGCCAGCAGGTTATACGACAGAGAAGCTGAAGCTTTCTTT.

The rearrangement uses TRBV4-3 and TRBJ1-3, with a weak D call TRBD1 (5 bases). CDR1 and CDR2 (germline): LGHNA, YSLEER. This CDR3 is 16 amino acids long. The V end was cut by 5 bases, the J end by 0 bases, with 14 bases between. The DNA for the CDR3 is TGCGCCAGCAGCTCCCGGCAGGGTAGCTCTGGAAACACCATATATTTT. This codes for CASSSRQGSSGNTIYF.

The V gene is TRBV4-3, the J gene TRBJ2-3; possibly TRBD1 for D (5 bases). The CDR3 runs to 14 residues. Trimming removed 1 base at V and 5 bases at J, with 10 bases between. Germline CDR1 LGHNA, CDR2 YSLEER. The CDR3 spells CASSQAGRGDTQYF. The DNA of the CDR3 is TGCGCCAGCAGCCAAGCTGGAAGGGGAGATACGCAGTATTTT.

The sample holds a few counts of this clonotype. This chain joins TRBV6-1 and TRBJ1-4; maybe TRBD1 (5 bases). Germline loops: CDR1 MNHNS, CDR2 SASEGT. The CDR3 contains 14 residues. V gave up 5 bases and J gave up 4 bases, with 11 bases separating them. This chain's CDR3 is CASSPGLLNEKLFF. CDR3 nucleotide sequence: TGTGCCAGCAGTCCGGGACTTCTTAATGAAAAACTGTTTTTT.

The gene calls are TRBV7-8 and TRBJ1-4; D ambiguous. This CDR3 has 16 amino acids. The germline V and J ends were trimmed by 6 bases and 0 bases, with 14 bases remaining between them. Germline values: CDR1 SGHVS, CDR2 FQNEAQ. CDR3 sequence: CASSTRYTATNEKLFF. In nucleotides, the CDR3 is TGTGCCAGCAGTACACGGTATACCGCAACTAATGAAAAACTGTTTTTT. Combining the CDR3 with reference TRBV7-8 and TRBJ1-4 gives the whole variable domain GAGVSQSPRYKVAKRGQDVALRCDPISGHVSLFWYQQALGQGPEFLTYFQNEAQLDKSGLPSDRFFAERPEGSVSTLKIQRTQQEDSAVYLCASSTRYTATNEKLFFGSGTQLSVL.

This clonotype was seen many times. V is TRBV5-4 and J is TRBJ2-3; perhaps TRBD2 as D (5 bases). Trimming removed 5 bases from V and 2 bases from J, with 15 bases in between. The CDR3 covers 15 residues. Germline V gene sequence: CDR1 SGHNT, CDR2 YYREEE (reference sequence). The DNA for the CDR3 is TGTGCCAGCAGTCGTCCAGCGGAGAACACAGATACGCAGTATTTT. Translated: CASSRPAENTDTQYF.

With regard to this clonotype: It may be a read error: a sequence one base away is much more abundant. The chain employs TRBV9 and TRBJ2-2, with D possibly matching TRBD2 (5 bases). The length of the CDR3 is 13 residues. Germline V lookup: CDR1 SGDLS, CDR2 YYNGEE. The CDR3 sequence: CASSDVNTGELVF. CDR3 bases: TGTGCCAGCAGCGATGTGAACACCGGGGAGCTGGTTTTT. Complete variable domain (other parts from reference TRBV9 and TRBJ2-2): DSGVTQTPKHLITATGQRVTLRCSPRSGDLSVYWYQQSLDQGLQFLIQYYNGEERAKGNILERFSAQQFPDLHSELNLSSLELGDSALYFCASSDVNTGELVFGEGSRLTVL.

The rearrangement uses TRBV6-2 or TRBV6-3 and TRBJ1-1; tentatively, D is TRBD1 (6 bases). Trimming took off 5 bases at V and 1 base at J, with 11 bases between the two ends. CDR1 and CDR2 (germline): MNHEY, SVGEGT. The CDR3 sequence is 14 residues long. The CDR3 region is CASSITGSNTEAFF. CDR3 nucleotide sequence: TGTGCCAGCAGTATCACAGGGTCGAACACTGAAGCTTTCTTT.

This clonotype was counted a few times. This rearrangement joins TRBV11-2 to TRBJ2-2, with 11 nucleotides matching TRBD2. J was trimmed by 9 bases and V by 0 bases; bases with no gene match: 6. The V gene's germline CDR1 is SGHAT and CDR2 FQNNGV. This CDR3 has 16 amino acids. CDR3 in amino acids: CASSLDRLAGGRELFF. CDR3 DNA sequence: TGTGCCAGCAGCTTAGATCGGCTAGCGGGGGGCCGGGAGCTGTTTTTT.

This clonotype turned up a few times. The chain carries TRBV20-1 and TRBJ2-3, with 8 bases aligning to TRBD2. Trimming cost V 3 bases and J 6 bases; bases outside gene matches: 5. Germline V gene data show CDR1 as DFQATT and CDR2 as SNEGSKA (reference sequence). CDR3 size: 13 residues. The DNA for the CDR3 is TGCAGTGCTAGCGGGGGGGCTAGGGATACGCAGTATTTT. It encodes CSASGGARDTQYF.

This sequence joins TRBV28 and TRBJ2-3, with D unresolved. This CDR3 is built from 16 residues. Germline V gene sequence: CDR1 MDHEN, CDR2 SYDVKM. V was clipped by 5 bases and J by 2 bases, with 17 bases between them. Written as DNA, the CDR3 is TGTGCCAGCAGTACCCTGACATTTACCCTCACAGATACGCAGTATTTT. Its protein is CASSTLTFTLTDTQYF.

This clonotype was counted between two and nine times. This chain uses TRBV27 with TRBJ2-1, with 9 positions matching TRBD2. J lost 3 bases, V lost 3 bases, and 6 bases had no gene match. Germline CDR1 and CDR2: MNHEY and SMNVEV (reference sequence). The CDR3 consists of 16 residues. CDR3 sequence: CASSLRGGSHYNEQFF. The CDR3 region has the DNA TGTGCCAGCAGTTTGCGGGGGGGTTCTCACTACAATGAGCAGTTCTTC.

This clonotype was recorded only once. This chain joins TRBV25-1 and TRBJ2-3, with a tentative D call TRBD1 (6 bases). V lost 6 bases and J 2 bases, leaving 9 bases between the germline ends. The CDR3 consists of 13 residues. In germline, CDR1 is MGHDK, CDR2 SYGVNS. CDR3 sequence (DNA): TGTGCCAGCAGGGACAGCGTCACAGATACGCAGTATTTT. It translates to CASRDSVTDTQYF.

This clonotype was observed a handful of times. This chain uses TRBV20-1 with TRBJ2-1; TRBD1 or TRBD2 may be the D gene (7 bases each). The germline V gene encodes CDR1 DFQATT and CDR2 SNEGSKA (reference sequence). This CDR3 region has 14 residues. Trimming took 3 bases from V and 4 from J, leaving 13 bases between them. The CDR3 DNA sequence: TGCAGTGCTAGGTGGCAGGGGGGGTACAATGAGCAGTTCTTC. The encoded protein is CSARWQGGYNEQFF.

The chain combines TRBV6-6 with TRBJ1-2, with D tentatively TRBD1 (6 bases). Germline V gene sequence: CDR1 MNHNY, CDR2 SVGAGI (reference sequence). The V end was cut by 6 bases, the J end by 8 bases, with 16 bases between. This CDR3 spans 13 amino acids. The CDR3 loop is CASRPEHREGYTF. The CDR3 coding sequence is TGTGCCAGCAGACCTGAACACAGGGAAGGCTACACCTTC.

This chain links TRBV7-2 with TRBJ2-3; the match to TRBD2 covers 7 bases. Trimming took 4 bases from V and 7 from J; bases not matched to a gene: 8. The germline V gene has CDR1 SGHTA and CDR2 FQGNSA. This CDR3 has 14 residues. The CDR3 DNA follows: TGTGCCAGCAGCTCACCGCCGGGACTACATACGCAGTATTTT. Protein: CASSSPPGLHTQYF.

CDR3 residues: CASGRDRRNEQFF. The CDR3 DNA sequence: TGCGCCAGCGGGAGGGACAGACGGAATGAGCAGTTCTTC. The chain recombines TRBV5-1 with TRBJ2-1; D may correspond to TRBD1 or TRBD2 (7 bases each). The CDR3 has 13 residues. V was cut by 7 bases and J by 7 bases, with 15 bases left in between. Germline V lookup: CDR1 SGHRS, CDR2 YFSETQ. Using reference TRBV5-1 and TRBJ2-1 for the parts outside the CDR3, the full variable domain is KAGVTQTPRYLIKTRGQQVTLSCSPISGHRSVSWYQQTPGQGLQFLFEYFSETQRNKGNFPGRFSGRQFSNSRSEMNVSTLELGDSALYLCASGRDRRNEQFFGPGTRLTVL.

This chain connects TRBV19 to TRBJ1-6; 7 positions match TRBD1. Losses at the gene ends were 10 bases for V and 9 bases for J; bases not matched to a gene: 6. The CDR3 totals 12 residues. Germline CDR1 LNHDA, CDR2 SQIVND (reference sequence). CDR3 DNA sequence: TGTGCCACGACTCAGGGGGTTTCACCCCTCCACTTT. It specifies CATTQGVSPLHF.

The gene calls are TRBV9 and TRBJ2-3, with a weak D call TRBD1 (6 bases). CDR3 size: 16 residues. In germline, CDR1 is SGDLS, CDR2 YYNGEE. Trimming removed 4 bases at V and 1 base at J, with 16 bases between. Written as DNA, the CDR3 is TGTGCCAGCAGCCAGGCTGGGGGCTCAGGCACAGATACGCAGTATTTT. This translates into CASSQAGGSGTDTQYF.

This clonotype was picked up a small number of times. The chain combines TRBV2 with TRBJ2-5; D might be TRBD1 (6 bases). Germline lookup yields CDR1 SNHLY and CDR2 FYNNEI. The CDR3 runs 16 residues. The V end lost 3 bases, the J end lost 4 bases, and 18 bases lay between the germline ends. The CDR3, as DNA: TGTGCCAGCAGTGACGAGGTACAGGGAGTGACAGAGACCCAGTACTTC. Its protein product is CASSDEVQGVTETQYF.

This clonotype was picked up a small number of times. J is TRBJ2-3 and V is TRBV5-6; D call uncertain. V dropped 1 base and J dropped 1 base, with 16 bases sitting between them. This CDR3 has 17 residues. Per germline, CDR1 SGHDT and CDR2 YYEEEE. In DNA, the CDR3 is TGTGCCAGCAGCTTGTCCCTGACCCGGTTGGGCACAGATACGCAGTATTTT. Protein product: CASSLSLTRLGTDTQYF.

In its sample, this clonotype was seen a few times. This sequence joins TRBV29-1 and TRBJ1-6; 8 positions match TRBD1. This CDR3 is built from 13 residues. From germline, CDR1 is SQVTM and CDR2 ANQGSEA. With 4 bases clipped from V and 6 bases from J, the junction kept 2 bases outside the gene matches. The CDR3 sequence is CSVGDRGNSPLHF. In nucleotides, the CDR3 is TGCAGCGTTGGTGACAGGGGTAATTCACCCCTCCACTTT.

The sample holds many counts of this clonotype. The CDR3 sequence: CSVVGVEGSTGELFF. CDR3 in DNA: TGCAGCGTTGTTGGGGTGGAGGGTTCCACCGGGGAGCTGTTTTTT. The chain has TRBV29-1 and TRBJ2-2; TRBD2 is a possible D gene (6 bases). This CDR3 contains 15 residues. V was shortened by 4 bases and J by 4 bases, with 16 bases between the two germline ends. Germline V gene data show CDR1 as SQVTM and CDR2 as ANQGSEA.

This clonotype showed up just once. In nucleotides, the CDR3 is TGTGCCAGCAGTACTCGACGGACAGGACTCTCTGGAAACACCATATATTTT. It codes for CASSTRRTGLSGNTIYF. The chain links TRBV6-5 to TRBJ1-3; TRBD1 matches at 7 bases. In germline, CDR1 is MNHEY, CDR2 SVGAGI. J gave up 0 bases and V 5 bases, and 10 bases lay outside the gene matches. This CDR3 has 17 residues.

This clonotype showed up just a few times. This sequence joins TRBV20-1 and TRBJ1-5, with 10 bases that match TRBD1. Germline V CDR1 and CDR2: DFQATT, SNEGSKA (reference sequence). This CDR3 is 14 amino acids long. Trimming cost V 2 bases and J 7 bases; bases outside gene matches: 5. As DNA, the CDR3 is TGCAGTGCTAGAAGGGACAGGGGCGGCCAGCCCCAGCATTTT. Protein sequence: CSARRDRGGQPQHF.

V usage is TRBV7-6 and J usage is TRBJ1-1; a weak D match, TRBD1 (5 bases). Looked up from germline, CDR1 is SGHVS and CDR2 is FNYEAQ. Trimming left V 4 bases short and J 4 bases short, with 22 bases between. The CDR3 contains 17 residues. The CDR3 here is CASSSRYSSRVRTEAFF. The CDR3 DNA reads TGTGCCAGCAGCTCGCGATACAGCTCCAGGGTACGCACTGAAGCTTTCTTT.

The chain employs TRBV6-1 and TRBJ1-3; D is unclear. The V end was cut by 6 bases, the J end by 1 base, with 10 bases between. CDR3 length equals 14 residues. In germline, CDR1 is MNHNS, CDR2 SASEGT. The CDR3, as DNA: TGTGCCAGCAGGGGCAGTTATTCTGGAAACACCATATATTTT. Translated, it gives CASRGSYSGNTIYF.

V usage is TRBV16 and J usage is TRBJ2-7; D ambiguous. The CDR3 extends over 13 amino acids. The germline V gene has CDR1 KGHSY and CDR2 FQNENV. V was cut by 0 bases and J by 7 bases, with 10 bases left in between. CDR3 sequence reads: CASSQSVGREQYF. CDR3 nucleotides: TGTGCCAGCAGCCAATCGGTAGGTCGGGAGCAGTACTTC.